This TCR beta chain was found in a study of cytomegalovirus exposure and HLA in healthy donors. General study results and limits: Researchers counted 180 or so TCR beta chains as cytomegalovirus-associated.

Germline V lookup: CDR1 MNHEY, CDR2 SVGAGI. CDR3 size: 15 residues. Amplification used 60 Vbeta primers and 13 Jbeta primers. The repertoire was sequenced with immunoSEQ multiplex PCR; TCRdb's copy has only in-frame clones and lacks some. The sample holds roughly 120,000 clones; roughly 70% are singletons and the top ten take around 4.3%. This clone was observed once. Its specificity is not known. The sequenced sample was PBMCs. The chain employs TRBV6-5 and TRBJ2-5; perhaps TRBD2 as D (6 bases). The assigned J gene may be wrong: the sequence end matches TRBJ2-7 better. The clonotype was recovered from a woman aged 40 to 55 in good health and CMV-seropositive. CDR3 coding DNA: TGTGCCAGCAGTTACTCTCCCGGGAGCCCCTACGAGCAGTACTTC. It yields the protein CASSYSPGSPYEQYF.